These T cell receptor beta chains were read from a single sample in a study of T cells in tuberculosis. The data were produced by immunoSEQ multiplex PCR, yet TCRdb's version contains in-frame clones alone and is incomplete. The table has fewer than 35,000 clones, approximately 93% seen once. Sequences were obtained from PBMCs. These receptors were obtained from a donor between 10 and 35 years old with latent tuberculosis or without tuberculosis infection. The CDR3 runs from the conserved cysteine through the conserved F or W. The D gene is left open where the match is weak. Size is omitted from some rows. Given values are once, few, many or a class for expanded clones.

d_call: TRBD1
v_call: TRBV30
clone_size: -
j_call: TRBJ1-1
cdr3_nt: TGTGCCTGGAGGGGAAGGGGACAGGGGGGTTGGAGGAACACTGAAGCTTTCTTT
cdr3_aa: CAWRGRGQGGWRNTEAFF

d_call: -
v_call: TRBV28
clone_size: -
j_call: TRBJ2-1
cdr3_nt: TGTGCCAGCAGTTGGACGGAGGGGGAGCAGTTCTTC
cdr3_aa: CASSWTEGEQFF

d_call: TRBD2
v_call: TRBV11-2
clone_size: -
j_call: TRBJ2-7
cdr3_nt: TGTGCCAGCAGCTTGCGCGGGAGAGGGTGGGACGAGCAGTACTTC
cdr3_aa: CASSLRGRGWDEQYF

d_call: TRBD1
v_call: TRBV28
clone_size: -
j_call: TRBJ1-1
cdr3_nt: TGTGCCAGCAGTGCGACAGGGGGGGTGATGAACACTGAAGCTTTCTTT
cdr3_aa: CASSATGGVMNTEAFF

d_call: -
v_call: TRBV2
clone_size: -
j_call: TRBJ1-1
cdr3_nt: TGTGCCAGCAGTGGTCGAGGGAGGACTGAAGCTTTCTTT
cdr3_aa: CASSGRGRTEAFF

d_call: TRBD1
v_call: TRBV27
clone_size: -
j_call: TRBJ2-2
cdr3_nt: TGTGCCAGCAGTTTGGGGACAGAGAATTTCTCCGGGGAGCTGTTTTTT
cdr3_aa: CASSLGTENFSGELFF

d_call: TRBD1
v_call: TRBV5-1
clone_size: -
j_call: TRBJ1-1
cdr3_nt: TGCGCCAGCAGCCGGGGACAGGGGGCGCGGACTGAAGCTTTCTTT
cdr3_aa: CASSRGQGARTEAFF

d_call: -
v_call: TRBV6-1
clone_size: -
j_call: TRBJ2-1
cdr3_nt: TGTGCCAGCAGTGAAAGATTGGCGGATCTGCGGTGGTTCTTC
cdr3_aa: CASSERLADLRWFF

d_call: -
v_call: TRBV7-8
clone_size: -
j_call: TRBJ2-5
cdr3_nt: TGTGCCAGCAGCTCCAATACCGCGAGGGAGACCCAGTACTTC
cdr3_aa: CASSSNTARETQYF

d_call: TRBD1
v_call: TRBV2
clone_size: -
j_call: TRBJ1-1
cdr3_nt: TGTGCCAGCTCCAACCGGGACAGGGGGCTGATCACTGAAGCTTTCTTT
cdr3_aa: CASSNRDRGLITEAFF

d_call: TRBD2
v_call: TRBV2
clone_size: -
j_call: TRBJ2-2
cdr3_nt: TGTGCCAGCAGGGCTAGCGGCAACACCGGGGAGCTGTTTTTT
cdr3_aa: CASRASGNTGELFF

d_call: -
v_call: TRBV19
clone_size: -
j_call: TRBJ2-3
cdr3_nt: TGTGCCAGTAGTATACAAGATACGCAGTATTTT
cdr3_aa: CASSIQDTQYF

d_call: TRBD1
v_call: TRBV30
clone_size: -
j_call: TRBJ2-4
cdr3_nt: TGTGCCTGGGGACAGGTCAAAAACATTCAGTACTTC
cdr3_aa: CAWGQVKNIQYF

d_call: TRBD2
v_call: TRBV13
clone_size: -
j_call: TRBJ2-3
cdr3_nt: TGTGCCAGCAGCTTATGGCTAGCGGGAGACACCGGGGACACAGATACGCAGTATTTT
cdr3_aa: CASSLWLAGDTGDTDTQYF

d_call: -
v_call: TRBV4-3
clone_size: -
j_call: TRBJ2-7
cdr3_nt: TGCGCCAGCAGCCAAGATAGAGGGTACGAGCAGTACTTC
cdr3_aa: CASSQDRGYEQYF

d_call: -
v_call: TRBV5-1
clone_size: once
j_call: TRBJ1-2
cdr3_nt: TGCGCCAGCAGCTTGGAGAGACAGACTGCCTATGGCTACACCTTC
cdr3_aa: CASSLERQTAYGYTF

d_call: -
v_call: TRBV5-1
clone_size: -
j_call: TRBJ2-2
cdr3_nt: TGCGCCAGCAGCTTGGCCCAGAACACCGGGGAGCTGTTTTTT
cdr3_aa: CASSLAQNTGELFF

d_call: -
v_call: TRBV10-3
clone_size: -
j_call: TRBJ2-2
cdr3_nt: TGTGCCATCAGTGTTGCGGAAACGAACACCGGGGAGCTGTTTTTT
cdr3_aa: CAISVAETNTGELFF

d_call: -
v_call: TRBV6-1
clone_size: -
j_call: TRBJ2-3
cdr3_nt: TGTGCCAGCAGCCCTAGGGGGGAGGGCTGGGATACGCAGTATTTT
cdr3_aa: CASSPRGEGWDTQYF

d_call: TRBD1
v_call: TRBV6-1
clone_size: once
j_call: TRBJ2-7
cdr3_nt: TGTGCCAGCTTACTAAACAGGGGGCCCTACGAGCAGTACTTC
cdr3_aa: CASLLNRGPYEQYF

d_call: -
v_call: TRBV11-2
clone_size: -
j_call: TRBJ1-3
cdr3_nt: TGTGCCAGCAGATCGGCGGGCGGAAACACCATATATTTT
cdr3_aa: CASRSAGGNTIYF

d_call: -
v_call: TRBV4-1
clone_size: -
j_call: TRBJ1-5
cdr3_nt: TGCGCCAGCAGCCAAGATAAGGCGTCTCCTAGCAGGCATCAGCCCCAGCATTTT
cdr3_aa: CASSQDKASPSRHQPQHF

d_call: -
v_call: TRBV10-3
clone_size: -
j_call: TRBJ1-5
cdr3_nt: TGTGCCATCAGCCCAAAAAATCAGCCCCAGCATTTT
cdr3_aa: CAISPKNQPQHF

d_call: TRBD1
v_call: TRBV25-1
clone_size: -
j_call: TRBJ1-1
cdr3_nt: TGTGCCAGCAGTGAATCGACAGGGGTAGTCGCTGAAGCTTTCTTT
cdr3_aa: CASSESTGVVAEAFF

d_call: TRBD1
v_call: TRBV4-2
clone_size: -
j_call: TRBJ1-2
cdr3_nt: TGTGCCAGCAGCCGGGACAGTATAACTTATGGCTACACCTTC
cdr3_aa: CASSRDSITYGYTF

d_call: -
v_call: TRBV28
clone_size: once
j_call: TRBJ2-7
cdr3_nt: TGTGCCAGCAGTTCTCCTCGGGGGGCTGGGGACGAGCAGTACTTC
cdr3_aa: CASSSPRGAGDEQYF

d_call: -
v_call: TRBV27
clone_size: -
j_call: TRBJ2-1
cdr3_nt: TGTGCCAGCACCTACTACAATGAGCAGTTCTTC
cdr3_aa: CASTYYNEQFF

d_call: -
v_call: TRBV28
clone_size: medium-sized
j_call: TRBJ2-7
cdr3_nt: TGTGCCAGCAGTTTAGGCAGGGATCCTATCCACGAGCAGTACTTC
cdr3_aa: CASSLGRDPIHEQYF

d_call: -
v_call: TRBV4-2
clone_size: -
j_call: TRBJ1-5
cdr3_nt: TGTGCCAGCAGCCAGGTACAGTGGAATCAGCCCCAGCATTTT
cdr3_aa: CASSQVQWNQPQHF

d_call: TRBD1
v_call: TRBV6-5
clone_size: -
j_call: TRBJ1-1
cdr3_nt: TGTGCCAGCACCCGGGACAGTGGAGCTTTCTTT
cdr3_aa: CASTRDSGAFF

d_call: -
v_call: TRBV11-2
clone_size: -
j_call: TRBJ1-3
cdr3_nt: TGTGCCAGCAGCCAAGGAAACACCATATATTTT
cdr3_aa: CASSQGNTIYF